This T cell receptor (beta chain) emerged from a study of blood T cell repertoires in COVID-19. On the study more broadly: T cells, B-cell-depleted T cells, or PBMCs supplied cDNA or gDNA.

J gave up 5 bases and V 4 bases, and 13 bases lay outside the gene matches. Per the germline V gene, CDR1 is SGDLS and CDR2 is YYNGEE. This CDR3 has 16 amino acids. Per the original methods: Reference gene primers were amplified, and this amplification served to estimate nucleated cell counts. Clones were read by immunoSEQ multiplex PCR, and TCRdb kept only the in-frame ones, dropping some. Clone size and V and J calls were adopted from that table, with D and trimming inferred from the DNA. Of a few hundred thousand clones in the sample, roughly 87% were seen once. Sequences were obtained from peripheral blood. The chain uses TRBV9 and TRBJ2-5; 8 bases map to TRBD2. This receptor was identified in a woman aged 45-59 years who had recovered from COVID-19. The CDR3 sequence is CASSSAGGIAGETQYF. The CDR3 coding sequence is TGTGCCAGCAGCTCCGCCGGTGGGATAGCGGGGGAGACCCAGTACTTC.